This T cell receptor beta chain was captured in a study of spatial heterogeneity in lung cancer. About the research overall: Consistently, beta-chain sequences turned up in larger numbers than alpha-chain sequences did.

TCRdb re-analysed the 5' RACE reads in MiXCR, keeping a single row per CDR3 protein. The repertoire holds around 2,700 distinct CDR3 sequences, with less than 10% as singletons. This clonotype was picked up many times. The library was designed around alpha chains, so this beta chain is a stray read whose abundance carries little weight. Described time point: sample taken at primary tumor resection. Tumor, nontumor lung or frozen PBMC supplied whole RNA that was sequenced unsorted. Donors were around 70 untreated early-stage non-small cell lung cancer patients. The V gene's germline CDR1 is MDHEN and CDR2 SYDVKM. V lost 8 bases, J lost 1 base, and 3 bases stayed unmatched. The CDR3 is made up of 13 amino acids.

This TCR came from a male donor with early-stage non-small cell lung cancer. The chain has TRBV28 and TRBJ2-7; the match to TRBD2 covers 9 bases. The sample here was normal lung tissue next to the tumor, taken at surgery. This CDR3 is CASGTSPSYEQYF. CDR3 in DNA: TGTGCCAGCGGGACTAGCCCTTCCTACGAGCAGTACTTC.